This TCR beta chain was recovered during a study of beta chain features in type 1 diabetes. Each sorted population was over 98% pure. Study-level points and caveats: Sequencing of cDNA might inflate the share of cells that strongly express TCR. The similarity of naive, central memory and Treg TCRB repertoires appeared greater among patients than among healthy donors. All four CD4+ subsets from Type 1 diabetes patients carried moderately but significantly shorter TCRB CDR3s. A definitive answer on HLA type influencing TCRB rearrangement was not reached here.

Expressed TCRB transcripts were sequenced after all isolated RNA was converted to cDNA. This table comes from immunoSEQ multiplex PCR, and its TCRdb copy is limited to in-frame clones, with some not included. In the table there are over 150,000 clones, 10% of which are singletons. About this clone itself: Its antigen remains unknown. Other nucleotide sequences from this sample produce the same CDR3.

The specimen sequenced was central memory CD4+ T cells from blood. This clonotype originated in a man younger than 45 with type 1 diabetes.

CDR3 in amino acids: CASSPWTSGTDTQYF. The CDR3 coding sequence is TGTGCCAGCAGCCCGTGGACTAGCGGTACAGATACGCAGTATTTT. V and J are TRBV11-2 and TRBJ2-3; 10 nucleotides line up with TRBD2. The V gene's germline CDR1 is SGHAT and CDR2 FQNNGV. V trimming: 5 bases; J trimming: 3 bases; junction bases outside the gene matches: 5. The CDR3 contains 15 residues. Combining the CDR3 with reference TRBV11-2 and TRBJ2-3 gives the whole variable domain EAGVAQSPRYKIIEKRQSVAFWCNPISGHATLYWYQQILGQGPKLLIQFQNNGVVDDSQLPKDRFSAERLKGVDSTLKIQPAKLEDSAVYLCASSPWTSGTDTQYFGPGTRLTVL.